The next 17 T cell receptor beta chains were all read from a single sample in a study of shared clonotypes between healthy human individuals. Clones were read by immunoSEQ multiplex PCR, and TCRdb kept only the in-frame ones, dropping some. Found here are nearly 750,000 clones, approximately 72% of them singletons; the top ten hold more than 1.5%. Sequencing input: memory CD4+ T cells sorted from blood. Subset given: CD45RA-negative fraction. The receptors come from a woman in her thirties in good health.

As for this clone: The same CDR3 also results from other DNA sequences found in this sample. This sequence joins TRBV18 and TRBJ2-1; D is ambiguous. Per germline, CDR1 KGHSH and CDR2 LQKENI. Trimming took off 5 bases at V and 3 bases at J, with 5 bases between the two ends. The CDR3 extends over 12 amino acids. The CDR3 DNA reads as TGTGCCAGCTCAAGCATCTACAATGAGCAGTTCTTC. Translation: CASSSIYNEQFF.

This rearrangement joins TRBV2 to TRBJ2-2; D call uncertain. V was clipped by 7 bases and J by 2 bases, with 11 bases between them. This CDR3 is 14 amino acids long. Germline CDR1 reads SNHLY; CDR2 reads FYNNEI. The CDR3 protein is CASTGELNTGELFF. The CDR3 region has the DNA TGTGCCAGCACTGGAGAATTAAACACCGGGGAGCTGTTTTTT.

In nucleotides, the CDR3 is TGCGCCAGCAGACTTGCGGGGCGGTACACAGATACGCAGTATTTT. It translates to CASRLAGRYTDTQYF. This chain connects TRBV5-1 to TRBJ2-3, with D possibly matching TRBD2 (6 bases). Germline CDR1 SGHRS, CDR2 YFSETQ. Between the trimmed V and J ends, which lost 5 bases and 2 bases, there was a span of 15 bases. The CDR3 runs to 15 residues.

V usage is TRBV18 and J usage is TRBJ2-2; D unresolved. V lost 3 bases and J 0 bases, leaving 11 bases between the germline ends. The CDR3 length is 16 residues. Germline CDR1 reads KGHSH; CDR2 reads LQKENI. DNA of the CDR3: TGTGCCAGCTCACCGAGGACCCTAACGAACACCGGGGAGCTGTTTTTT. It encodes CASSPRTLTNTGELFF.

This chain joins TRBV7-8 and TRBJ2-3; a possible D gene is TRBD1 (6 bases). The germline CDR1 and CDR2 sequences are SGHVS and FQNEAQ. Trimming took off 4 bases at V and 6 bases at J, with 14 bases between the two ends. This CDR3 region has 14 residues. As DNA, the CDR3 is TGTGCCAGCAGCTCTCAACAGGGCTACGATACGCAGTATTTT. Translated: CASSSQQGYDTQYF. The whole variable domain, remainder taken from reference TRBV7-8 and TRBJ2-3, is GAGVSQSPRYKVAKRGQDVALRCDPISGHVSLFWYQQALGQGPEFLTYFQNEAQLDKSGLPSDRFFAERPEGSVSTLKIQRTQQEDSAVYLCASSSQQGYDTQYFGPGTRLTVL.

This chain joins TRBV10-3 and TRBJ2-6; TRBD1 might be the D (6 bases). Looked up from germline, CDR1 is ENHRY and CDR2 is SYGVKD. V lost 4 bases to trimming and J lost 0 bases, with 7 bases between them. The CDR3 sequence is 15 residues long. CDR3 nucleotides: TGTGCCATCAGTGGGACAGACTCTGGGGCCAACGTCCTGACTTTC. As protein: CAISGTDSGANVLTF.

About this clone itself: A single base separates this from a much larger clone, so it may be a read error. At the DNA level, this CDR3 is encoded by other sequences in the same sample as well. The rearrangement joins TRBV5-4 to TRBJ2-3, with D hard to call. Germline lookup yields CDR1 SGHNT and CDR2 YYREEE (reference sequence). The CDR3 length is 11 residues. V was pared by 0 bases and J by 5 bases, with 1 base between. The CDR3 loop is CASSLGDTQYF. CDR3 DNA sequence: TGTGCCAGCAGCTTGGGAGATACGCAGTATTTT.

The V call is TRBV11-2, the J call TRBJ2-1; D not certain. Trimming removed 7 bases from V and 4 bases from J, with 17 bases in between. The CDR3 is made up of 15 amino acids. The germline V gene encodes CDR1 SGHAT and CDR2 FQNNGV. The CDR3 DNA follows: TGTGCCAGCAAACCGTCGGGCCTAGTTTACAATGAGCAGTTCTTC. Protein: CASKPSGLVYNEQFF.

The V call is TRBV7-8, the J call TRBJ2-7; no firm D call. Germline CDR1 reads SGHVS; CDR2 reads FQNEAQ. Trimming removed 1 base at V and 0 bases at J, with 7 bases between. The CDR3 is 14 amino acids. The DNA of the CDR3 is TGTGCCAGCAGCTTAGGAGGTCACTCCTACGAGCAGTACTTC. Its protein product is CASSLGGHSYEQYF.

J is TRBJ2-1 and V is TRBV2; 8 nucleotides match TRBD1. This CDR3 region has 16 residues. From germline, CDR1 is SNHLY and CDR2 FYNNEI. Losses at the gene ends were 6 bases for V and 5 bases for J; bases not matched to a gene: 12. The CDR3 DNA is TGTGCCAGCAGCCCCGCCCCTAGGACAGGGAACAATGAGCAGTTCTTC. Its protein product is CASSPAPRTGNNEQFF.

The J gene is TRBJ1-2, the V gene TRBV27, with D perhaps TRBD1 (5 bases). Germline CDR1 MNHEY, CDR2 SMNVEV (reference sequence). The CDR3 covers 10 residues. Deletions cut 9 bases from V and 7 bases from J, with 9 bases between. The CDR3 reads CASPGTGYTF. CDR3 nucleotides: TGTGCCAGTCCAGGGACTGGCTACACCTTC.

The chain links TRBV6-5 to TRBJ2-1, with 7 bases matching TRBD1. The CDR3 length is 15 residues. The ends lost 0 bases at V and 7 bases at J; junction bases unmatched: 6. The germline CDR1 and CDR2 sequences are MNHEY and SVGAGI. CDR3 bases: TGTGCCAGCAGTTACTCCCGACAGGGTGGGAATGAGCAGTTCTTC. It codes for CASSYSRQGGNEQFF.

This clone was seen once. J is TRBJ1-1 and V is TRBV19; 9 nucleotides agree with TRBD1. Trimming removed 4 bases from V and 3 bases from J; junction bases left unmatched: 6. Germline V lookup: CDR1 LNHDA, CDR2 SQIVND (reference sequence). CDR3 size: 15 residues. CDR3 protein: CASSRGQGWYTEAFF. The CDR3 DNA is TGTGCCAGTAGTAGGGGACAGGGTTGGTACACTGAAGCTTTCTTT.

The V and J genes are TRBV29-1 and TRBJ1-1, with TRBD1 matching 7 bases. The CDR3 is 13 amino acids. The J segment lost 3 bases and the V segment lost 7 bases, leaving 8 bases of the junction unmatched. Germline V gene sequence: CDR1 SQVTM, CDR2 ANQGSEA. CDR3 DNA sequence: TGCAGCGGCCTTCCTGACAGGGACACTGAAGCTTTCTTT. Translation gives CSGLPDRDTEAFF. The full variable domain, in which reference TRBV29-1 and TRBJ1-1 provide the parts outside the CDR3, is SAVISQKPSRDICQRGTSLTIQCQVDSQVTMMFWYRQQPGQSLTLIATANQGSEATYESGFVIDKFPISRPNLTFSTLTVSNMSPEDSSIYLCSGLPDRDTEAFFGQGTRLTVV.

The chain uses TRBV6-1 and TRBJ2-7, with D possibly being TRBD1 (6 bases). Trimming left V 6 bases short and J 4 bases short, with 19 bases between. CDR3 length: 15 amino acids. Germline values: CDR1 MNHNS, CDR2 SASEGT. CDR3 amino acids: CASSKTGNEYYEQYF. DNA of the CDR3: TGTGCCAGCAGCAAAACAGGGAACGAATATTACGAGCAGTACTTC.

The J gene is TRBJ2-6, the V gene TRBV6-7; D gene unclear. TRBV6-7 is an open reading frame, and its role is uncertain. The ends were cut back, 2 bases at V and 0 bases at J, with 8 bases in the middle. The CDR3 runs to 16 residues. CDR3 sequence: CASSYVRCSGANVLTF. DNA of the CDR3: TGTGCCAGCAGTTACGTCCGCTGCTCTGGGGCCAACGTCCTGACTTTC.

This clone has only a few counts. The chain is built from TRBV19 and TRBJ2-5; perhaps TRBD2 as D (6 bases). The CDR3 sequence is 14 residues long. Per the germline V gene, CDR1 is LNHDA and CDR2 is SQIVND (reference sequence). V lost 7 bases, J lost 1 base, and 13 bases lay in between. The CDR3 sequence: CASNGGGIQETQYF. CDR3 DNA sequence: TGTGCCAGTAATGGTGGCGGGATCCAAGAGACCCAGTACTTC.